Given below is one TCR beta chain in context. The target antigen is unknown. This sample stems from a study of CD8 T cell repertoires and HIV-1 epitope variants. Study background: Twenty-five autologous and known Gag and Nef epitope variant peptides each stimulated T cells separately. The baseline condition was 1M T cells left uncultured. Controls were a CMV, EBV and flu peptide pool, Ebola AY9 negative control, and no-peptide well.

Some clones are missing from TCRdb's copy, which holds only in-frame ones; the method was immunoSEQ multiplex PCR. The table includes 80,000 to 95,000 clones, 70% to 75% detected once. In germline, CDR1 is SGHNT, CDR2 YYREEE (reference sequence). This CDR3 is built from 16 residues. Trimming took 0 bases from V and 0 from J, leaving 12 bases between them. Study-level results: No clonotypes responded to the TAALDMSHF plasma variant; several recognized KF9, one HW9.

The sample was uncultured baseline CD8+ T cells from peripheral blood mononuclear cells (PBMCs). The origin of this receptor is a male donor with HIV. The genes are TRBV5-4 and TRBJ1-1, with D perhaps matching TRBD1 (5 bases). CDR3 in amino acids: CASSLVVGVMNTEAFF. The CDR3, as DNA: TGTGCCAGCAGCTTGGTTGTGGGGGTCATGAACACTGAAGCTTTCTTT.